A single T cell receptor (beta chain) is shown here with its context. Its antigen is unidentified. A much larger clone is a single base away; this may be a read error. This sample is part of a study of molecular identifiers for immune sequencing clone quantification. Findings and caveats of the study: Whereas clones above 20 RNA copies held under 1% of naive-cell molecules, they held over 97% of effector molecules.

As previously described, bulk TCR libraries were made using listed TCR primers. TCRdb re-derived calls from the PCR reads in MiXCR, one entry per CDR3 protein. The sample includes some 680,000 distinct CDR3 sequences, about 25% of them seen just once. Libraries used about 20,000 to 1,100,000 sorted naive CD8 T cells and 10%, 30% or 50% RNA input. The CD8+CD4-CCR7+CD45RA+ phenotype defined the sorted naive CD8 T cells. This receptor was obtained from a human donor in good health. Some libraries in this study had Jurkat cell RNA spiked in. The specimen was naive CD8+ T cells from blood, with Jurkat cell RNA spiked in. Stated subset: FACS-sorted CD8+CD4-CCR7+CD45RA+ naive T cells.

Written as DNA, the CDR3 is TGCGCCAGCAGCCGAGACCCAGGGAACTCCTACGAGCAGTACTTC. Translation: CASSRDPGNSYEQYF. The rearrangement joins TRBV4-1 to TRBJ2-7, with D tentatively TRBD1 (5 bases). V lost 4 bases to trimming and J lost 0 bases, with 13 bases between them. CDR3 length equals 15 residues. In germline, CDR1 is MGHRA, CDR2 YSYEKL.